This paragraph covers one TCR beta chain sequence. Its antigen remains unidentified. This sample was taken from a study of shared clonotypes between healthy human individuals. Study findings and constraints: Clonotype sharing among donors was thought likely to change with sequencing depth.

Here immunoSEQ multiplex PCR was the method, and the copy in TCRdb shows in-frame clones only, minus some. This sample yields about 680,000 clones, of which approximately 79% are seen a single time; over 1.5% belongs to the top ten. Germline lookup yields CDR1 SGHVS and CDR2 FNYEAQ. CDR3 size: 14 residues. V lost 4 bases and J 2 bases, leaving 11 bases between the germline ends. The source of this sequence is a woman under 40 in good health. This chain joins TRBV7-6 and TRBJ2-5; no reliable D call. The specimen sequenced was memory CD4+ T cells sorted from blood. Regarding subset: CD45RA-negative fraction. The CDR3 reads CASSYPGFQETQYF. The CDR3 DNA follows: TGTGCCAGCAGCTACCCCGGGTTTCAAGAGACCCAGTACTTC.